This TCR beta chain comes out of a study of blood T cell repertoires in COVID-19. Across the study: Acute and convalescent COVID-19 specimens originated in the United States, Italy and Spain. Sources were T cells, B-cell-depleted T cells, or PBMCs; the material itself was cDNA or gDNA.

Authors' methods: Estimates of nucleated cell counts were drawn from the amplification of reference gene primers. The data were produced by immunoSEQ multiplex PCR, yet TCRdb's version contains in-frame clones alone and is incomplete. Clone size and the V and J calls come from that table; the DNA yielded D and trimming. The sample gives about 300,000 clones, roughly 86% of which show up once; approximately 8.8% is in the top ten. In this sample, this clone turned up a few times. Germline V gives CDR1 SGHVS, CDR2 FQNEAQ. This CDR3 has 14 amino acids. V lost 1 base to trimming and J lost 2 bases, with 6 bases between them.

The chain combines TRBV7-8 with TRBJ1-5; D is unresolved. Sample: peripheral blood. This sequence was found in a young man with active or convalescent COVID-19. CDR3 DNA: TGTGCCAGCAGCTTAGGAGTCCGCAATCAGCCCCAGCATTTT. As protein: CASSLGVRNQPQHF.